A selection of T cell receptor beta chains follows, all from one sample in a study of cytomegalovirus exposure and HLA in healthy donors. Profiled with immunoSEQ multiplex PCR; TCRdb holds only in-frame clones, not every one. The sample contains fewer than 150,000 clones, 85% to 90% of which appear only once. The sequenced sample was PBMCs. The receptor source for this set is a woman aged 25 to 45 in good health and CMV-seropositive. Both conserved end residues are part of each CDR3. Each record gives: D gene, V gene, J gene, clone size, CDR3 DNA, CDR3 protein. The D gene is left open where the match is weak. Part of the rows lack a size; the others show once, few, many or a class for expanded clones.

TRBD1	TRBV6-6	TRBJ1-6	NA	TGTGCCAGCAGTTACACAGGGGGAGTAGGTTCACCCCTCCACTTT	CASSYTGGVGSPLHF
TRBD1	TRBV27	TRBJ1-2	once	TGTGCCAGCACAGGGGGCGCCTTGGAGGGAGGCTACACCTTC	CASTGGALEGGYTF
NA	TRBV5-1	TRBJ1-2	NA	TGCGCCAGCAGCTTGGCCGGGGGGCCGGTGAGTTACACCTTC	CASSLAGGPVSYTF
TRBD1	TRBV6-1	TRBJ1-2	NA	TGTGCCAGCAGTGAAAGGGACAGGGCCTTCTATGGCTACACCTTC	CASSERDRAFYGYTF
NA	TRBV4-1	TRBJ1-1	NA	TGCGCCAGCAGCCAAGTTGCCAGTGAAGCTTTCTTT	CASSQVASEAFF
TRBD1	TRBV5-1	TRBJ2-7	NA	TGCGCCAGCAGCCGGGCCCTCCAGGGGGACGAGCAGTACTTC	CASSRALQGDEQYF
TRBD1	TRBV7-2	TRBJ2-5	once	TGTGCCAGCAGCCAGGGACAGGGGAGTGGAGAGACCCAGTACTTC	CASSQGQGSGETQYF
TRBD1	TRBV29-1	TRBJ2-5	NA	TGCAGCGTCACAGGGGAAAACCAAGAGACCCAGTACTTC	CSVTGENQETQYF
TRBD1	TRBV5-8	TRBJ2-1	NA	TGTGCCAGCAGCTTGGGAGGGGGCCCCAATGAGCAGTTCTTC	CASSLGGGPNEQFF
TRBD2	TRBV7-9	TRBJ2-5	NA	TGTGCCAGCAGCTCTACGGGGGAGGGGACCCAGTACTTC	CASSSTGEGTQYF
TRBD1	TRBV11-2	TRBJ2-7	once	TGTGCCAGCAGCCTCCGGGGGACAGGGGGTGACAAGCAGTACTTC	CASSLRGTGGDKQYF
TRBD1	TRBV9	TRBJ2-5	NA	TGTGCCAGCAGCTACAGTCCGACAGGGGGGGAGACCCAGTACTTC	CASSYSPTGGETQYF
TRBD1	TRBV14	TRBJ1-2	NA	TGTGCCAGCAGCCACGGACAGGGTACCTACTATGGCTACACCTTC	CASSHGQGTYYGYTF
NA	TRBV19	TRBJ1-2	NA	TGTGCCAGTAGTTTTTTTGGTACAGGAGCTAACTATGGCTACACCTTC	CASSFFGTGANYGYTF
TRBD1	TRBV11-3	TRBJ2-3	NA	TGTGCCAGCAGCCCGGACAGGGGGCTTGATACGCAGTATTTT	CASSPDRGLDTQYF
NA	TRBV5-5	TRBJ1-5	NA	TGTGCCAGCAGCTTGGAGGCAGGGTTCCAGCCCCAGCATTTT	CASSLEAGFQPQHF
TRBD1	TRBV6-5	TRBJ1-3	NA	TGTGCCAGCAGTTGGCTACAGGGGTCAAACACCATATATTTT	CASSWLQGSNTIYF
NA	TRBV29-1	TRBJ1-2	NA	TGCAGCGTTGAAGATCAACGTGTTTGGGCGCGCGGCTACACCTTC	CSVEDQRVWARGYTF
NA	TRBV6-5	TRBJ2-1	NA	TGTGCCAGCAGTTCTTCAGGGTTTCGGCACAATGAGCAGTTCTTC	CASSSSGFRHNEQFF
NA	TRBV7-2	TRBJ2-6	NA	TGTGCCAGCAGCTTGGCTAGCTCTGGGGCCAACGTCCTGACTTTC	CASSLASSGANVLTF
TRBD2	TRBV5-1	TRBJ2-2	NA	TGCGCCAGCAGCTCCCTCCTAGCGGGAGGGGACACCGGGGAGCTGTTTTTT	CASSSLLAGGDTGELFF
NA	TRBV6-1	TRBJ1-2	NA	TGTGCCAGCAGTGAAGAGGCAGGGCTCGGCTACACCTTC	CASSEEAGLGYTF
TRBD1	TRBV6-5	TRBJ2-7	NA	TGTGCCAGCAGCTGGACAGGGGCCGTCGAGCAGTACTTC	CASSWTGAVEQYF
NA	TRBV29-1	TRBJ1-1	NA	TGCAGCGTTGTTTATGGGGGGTTAGGAGCTTTCTTT	CSVVYGGLGAFF
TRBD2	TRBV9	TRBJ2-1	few	TGTGCCAGCAGCGTAGGGGGGGGGACTTACTACAATGAGCAGTTCTTC	CASSVGGGTYYNEQFF
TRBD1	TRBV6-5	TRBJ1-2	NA	TGTGCCAGCAGGGGGGGGACAGGGTATGGCTACACCTTC	CASRGGTGYGYTF
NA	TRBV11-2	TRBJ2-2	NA	TGTGCCAGCAGCTTGGGACAGAACACCGGGGAGCTGTTTTTT	CASSLGQNTGELFF
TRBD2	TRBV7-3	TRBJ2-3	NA	TGTGCCAGCAGCCCGCGGGGGGATACGCAGTATTTT	CASSPRGDTQYF
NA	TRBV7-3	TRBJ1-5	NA	TGTGCCAGCAGCTCTAATAGCAATCAGCCCCAGCATTTT	CASSSNSNQPQHF
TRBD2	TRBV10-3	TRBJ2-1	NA	TGTGCCATCTCCGGGAGCGGGAGTCGGGCCTACAATGAGCAGTTCTTC	CAISGSGSRAYNEQFF
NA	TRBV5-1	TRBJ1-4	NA	TGCGCCAGCAGCTTAGTCAGGGGCTCTAATGAAAAACTGTTTTTT	CASSLVRGSNEKLFF
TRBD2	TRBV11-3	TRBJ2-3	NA	TGTGCCAGCAGCTTGGGGACTAGCGGGGGGCCGGGAGATACGCAGTATTTT	CASSLGTSGGPGDTQYF
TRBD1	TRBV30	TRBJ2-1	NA	TGTGCCTGGAGTCTCCGAGGACAGGGGACGAGAAATGAGCAGTTCTTC	CAWSLRGQGTRNEQFF
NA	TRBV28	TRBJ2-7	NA	TGTGCCAGCAGTTTCGGTGGCAGGTCGAGCTCCTACGAGCAGTACTTC	CASSFGGRSSSYEQYF
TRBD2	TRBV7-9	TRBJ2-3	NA	TGTGCCAGCAGCCACTTAGCGGGAGGGCCAGATACGCAGTATTTT	CASSHLAGGPDTQYF